These 26 T cell receptor beta chains originate from one sample sequenced in a study of cytomegalovirus exposure and HLA in healthy donors. Amplification used 60 Vbeta primers and 13 Jbeta primers. Sequencing was performed with immunoSEQ multiplex PCR; in TCRdb, only in-frame clones are kept and a portion is missing. The sample includes 180,000 or so clones, 75% to 85% seen only once; the top ten take roughly 3.6%. Sequencing was performed on PBMCs. Every receptor here comes from a woman aged 55-69 years in good health and CMV-seropositive.

The chain joins TRBV27 to TRBJ2-6; perhaps TRBD1 as D (6 bases). The CDR3 covers 16 residues. Germline CDR1 reads MNHEY; CDR2 reads SMNVEV (reference sequence). The V end lost 3 bases, the J end lost 3 bases, and 12 bases lay between the germline ends. The DNA of the CDR3 is TGTGCCAGCAGTTTGAGGGGGACCGGTGGGGCCAACGTCCTGACTTTC. It specifies CASSLRGTGGANVLTF.

As regards this clone: The same CDR3 is also encoded by other DNA sequences in this sample. The CDR3 region is CASSPGDRRGTEAFF. The CDR3 nucleotides are TGTGCCAGCAGCCCCGGGGACAGGAGGGGCACTGAAGCTTTCTTT. This chain uses TRBV11-2 with TRBJ1-1; 8 nucleotides line up with TRBD1. CDR3 length equals 15 residues. Per the germline V gene, CDR1 is SGHAT and CDR2 is FQNNGV. Trimming took 5 bases from V and 4 from J; bases not matched to a gene: 9.

This chain connects TRBV7-8 to TRBJ1-4; 7 positions match TRBD1. The CDR3 is 17 amino acids. CDR1 and CDR2 (germline): SGHVS, FQNEAQ. The V gene end was trimmed by 5 bases and the J gene end by 6 bases; junction bases not matched to a gene: 15. This CDR3 reads CASSAGQARTYDEKLFF. The CDR3, as DNA: TGTGCCAGCAGCGCCGGACAGGCACGCACGTATGATGAAAAACTGTTTTTT.

This clone was found once. The rearrangement joins TRBV30 to TRBJ2-3; unclear D gene. This CDR3 is built from 14 residues. The germline V gene encodes CDR1 GTSNPN and CDR2 SVGIG (reference sequence). V dropped 6 bases and J dropped 2 bases, with 15 bases sitting between them. The CDR3 is CACDSYPLTDTQYF. The CDR3 nucleotides are TGTGCCTGTGACTCTTACCCCCTCACAGATACGCAGTATTTT.

The chain has TRBV6-4 and TRBJ2-5, with D possibly matching TRBD2 (5 bases). V lost 6 bases and J lost 1, with 6 bases in between. CDR1 and CDR2 from the germline V gene are MRHNA and SNTAGT. The CDR3 has 12 amino acids. For the CDR3, the DNA is TGTGCCAGCAGGGCGGGCCAAGAGACCCAGTACTTC. The encoded protein is CASRAGQETQYF.

This clone was seen once. This chain connects TRBV10-3 to TRBJ2-7, with TRBD2 matching over 14 bases. Germline CDR1 is ENHRY and CDR2 is SYGVKD. The CDR3 totals 20 residues. The junction had 14 bases not matched to a gene; V was cut back by 4 bases and J by 0 bases. The CDR3 is CAISAMGAGTSGSFSYEQYF. In nucleotides, the CDR3 is TGTGCCATCAGTGCCATGGGGGCCGGGACTAGCGGGAGTTTCTCCTACGAGCAGTACTTC.

This chain uses TRBV6-5 with TRBJ2-1, with 13 bases fitting TRBD2. Losses at the gene ends were 2 bases for V and 7 bases for J; bases not matched to a gene: 5. The CDR3 has 16 amino acids. Germline assignment: CDR1 MNHEY and CDR2 SVGAGI. The CDR3 sequence is CASSYPLAGGLNEQFF. The CDR3, as DNA: TGTGCCAGCAGTTACCCACTAGCGGGAGGGTTGAATGAGCAGTTCTTC.

The rearrangement uses TRBV5-1 and TRBJ2-1, with TRBD1 as a possible D gene (5 bases). Deletions cut 2 bases from V and 10 bases from J, with 13 bases between. Germline CDR1 and CDR2: SGHRS and YFSETQ. The CDR3 length is 13 residues. CDR3 sequence reads: CASSFAQVGEQFF. DNA for the CDR3: TGCGCCAGCAGCTTCGCACAGGTGGGGGAGCAGTTCTTC.

The chain is built from TRBV5-1 and TRBJ2-5, with TRBD2 as a possible D gene (6 bases). Trimming removed 1 base at V and 1 base at J, with 11 bases between. Germline V gene lookup returns CDR1 SGHRS and CDR2 YFSETQ. The CDR3 runs 15 residues. The CDR3 here is CASSLNRGIQETQYF. Written as DNA, the CDR3 is TGCGCCAGCAGCTTGAACCGGGGGATCCAAGAGACCCAGTACTTC.

The chain is built from TRBV2 and TRBJ2-7; 8 nucleotides line up with TRBD1. Trimming at V came to 1 base and at J to 5 bases, leaving 4 bases not matched to a gene. CDR1 is SNHLY, CDR2 FYNNEI, per germline. The CDR3 is 14 amino acids. CDR3: CASSEVRGRNEQYF. CDR3 DNA sequence: TGTGCCAGCAGTGAAGTCAGGGGGCGGAACGAGCAGTACTTC.

The chain is built from TRBV6-5 and TRBJ2-2; a weak D match, TRBD1 (6 bases). The V gene's germline CDR1 is MNHEY and CDR2 SVGAGI. This CDR3 spans 15 amino acids. V dropped 7 bases and J dropped 3 bases, with 15 bases sitting between them. As DNA, the CDR3 is TGTGCCAGCACAACCGGGACAAGGGACACCGGGGAGCTGTTTTTT. It encodes CASTTGTRDTGELFF.

This clone appeared once. The chain joins TRBV18 to TRBJ2-7; D might be TRBD1 (7 bases). V lost 5 bases, J lost 9 bases, and 14 bases lay in between. The CDR3 runs 12 residues. Germline V lookup: CDR1 KGHSH, CDR2 LQKENI. This CDR3 is CASSSSGGGQYF. CDR3 nucleotides: TGTGCCAGCTCATCCTCAGGGGGAGGGCAGTACTTC. The full variable domain, its missing parts supplied by reference TRBV18 and TRBJ2-7, is NAGVMQNPRHLVRRRGQEARLRCSPMKGHSHVYWYRQLPEEGLKFMVYLQKENIIDESGMPKERFSAEFPKEGPSILRIQQVVRGDSAAYFCASSSSGGGQYFGPGTRLTVT.

This chain joins TRBV15 and TRBJ1-1; D is possibly TRBD1 (5 bases). This CDR3 has 14 amino acids. In germline, CDR1 is LNHNV, CDR2 YYDKDF (reference sequence). V lost 2 bases and J lost 8, with 15 bases in between. The CDR3 loop reads CATSRLSGEGEAFF. Written as DNA, the CDR3 is TGTGCCACCAGCAGATTATCGGGAGAGGGGGAAGCTTTCTTT. Variable domain in full (rest from reference TRBV15 and TRBJ1-1): DAMVIQNPRYQVTQFGKPVTLSCSQTLNHNVMYWYQQKSSQAPKLLFHYYDKDFNNEADTPDNFQSRRPNTSFCFLDIRSPGLGDTAMYLCATSRLSGEGEAFFGQGTRLTVV.

This clone was recorded only once. The chain joins TRBV19 to TRBJ1-2; D ambiguous. V lost 2 bases and J 5 bases, leaving 9 bases between the germline ends. Germline assignment: CDR1 LNHDA and CDR2 SQIVND (reference sequence). The CDR3 sequence is 13 residues long. The CDR3 loop is CASSIRGNYGYTF. The CDR3, as DNA: TGTGCCAGTAGTATAAGAGGGAATTATGGCTACACCTTC.

V usage is TRBV18 and J usage is TRBJ2-1, with D possibly being TRBD2 (6 bases). This CDR3 contains 15 residues. V dropped 3 bases and J dropped 6 bases, with 15 bases sitting between them. In germline, CDR1 is KGHSH, CDR2 LQKENI. CDR3 DNA: TGTGCCAGCTCACCCCTTGCGGGACGGGCCAATGAGCAGTTCTTC. Protein sequence: CASSPLAGRANEQFF.

The rearrangement uses TRBV7-2 and TRBJ2-2; 7 nucleotides align to TRBD1. The CDR3 contains 14 residues. The trim removed 2 bases at V and 5 bases at J, leaving 2 bases unmatched. Germline V gene sequence: CDR1 SGHTA, CDR2 FQGNSA. CDR3 in DNA: TGTGCCAGCAGCTTAACGACAGGGACCGGGGAGCTGTTTTTT. Its protein is CASSLTTGTGELFF.

This rearrangement joins TRBV7-6 to TRBJ2-5; 13 bases agree with TRBD2. V lost 1 base, J lost 2 bases, and 7 bases stayed unmatched. The CDR3 covers 18 residues. Germline loops: CDR1 SGHVS, CDR2 FNYEAQ. Here the CDR3 reads CASSLEATSGGVQETQYF. The CDR3 DNA sequence: TGTGCCAGCAGCTTAGAGGCTACTAGCGGGGGGGTTCAAGAGACCCAGTACTTC.

The gene calls are TRBV5-1 and TRBJ2-6, with D possibly being TRBD1 (5 bases). The CDR3 covers 17 residues. CDR1 is SGHRS and CDR2 is YFSETQ in the germline V gene. V was cut by 4 bases and J by 0 bases, with 14 bases left in between. The CDR3 bases are TGCGCCAGCAGCGTAGTACAGGTCAGCTCTGGGGCCAACGTCCTGACTTTC. It yields the protein CASSVVQVSSGANVLTF.

Regarding this clone: The sample has other DNA sequences that encode this CDR3 too. In DNA form, the CDR3 reads TGTGCCAGCAGCTTAGGAGGTCTTGGGGCGGAAGCTTTCTTT. Translation: CASSLGGLGAEAFF. The gene calls are TRBV11-3 and TRBJ1-1; D possibly corresponds to TRBD1 (5 bases). This CDR3 region has 14 residues. Germline CDR1 reads SGHNT; CDR2 reads YENEEA. Trimming stripped 1 base from V and 8 bases from J, with 14 bases between. Complete variable domain (other parts from reference TRBV11-3 and TRBJ1-1): EAGVVQSPRYKIIEKKQPVAFWCNPISGHNTLYWYLQNLGQGPELLIRYENEEAVDDSQLPKDRFSAERLKGVDSTLKIQPAELGDSAVYLCASSLGGLGAEAFFGQGTRLTVV.

The chain couples TRBV28 to TRBJ2-3, with D perhaps matching TRBD2 (7 bases). The CDR3 runs to 17 residues. Germline assignment: CDR1 MDHEN and CDR2 SYDVKM. Deletions cut 3 bases from V and 2 bases from J, with 18 bases between. Here the CDR3 DNA reads TGTGCCAGCAGTTTTTACGGCGGGGGCCCATTCACAGATACGCAGTATTTT. Translated, it gives CASSFYGGGPFTDTQYF.

The genes are TRBV6-6 and TRBJ1-3; D remains ambiguous. This CDR3 region has 11 residues. Germline V lookup: CDR1 MNHNY, CDR2 SVGAGI (reference sequence). Trimming stripped 7 bases from V and 7 bases from J, with 8 bases between. The CDR3 nucleotides are TGTGCCAGCACGTCGGGGAACACCATATATTTT. Translation gives CASTSGNTIYF.

The chain has TRBV5-4 and TRBJ2-7; D is undetermined. The CDR3 sequence is 13 residues long. Trimming left V 4 bases short and J 2 bases short, with 10 bases between. Per germline, CDR1 SGHNT and CDR2 YYREEE (reference sequence). The CDR3 DNA sequence: TGTGCCAGCAGCCCTGCACCTACCTACGAGCAGTACTTC. Translation gives CASSPAPTYEQYF.

The genes are TRBV2 and TRBJ1-2; TRBD1 might be the D (6 bases). The CDR3 spans 18 residues. From germline, CDR1 is SNHLY and CDR2 FYNNEI. Trimming cost V 7 bases and J 1 base, with 25 bases left between them. The CDR3 nucleotides read TGTGCCAGCACCCCGTGGGGGGGGGACACCGCGGGTAACTATGGCTACACCTTC. This translates into CASTPWGGDTAGNYGYTF. The variable domain in full, completed from reference TRBV2 and TRBJ1-2, reads EPEVTQTPSHQVTQMGQEVILRCVPISNHLYFYWYRQILGQKVEFLVSFYNNEISEKSEIFDDQFSVERPDGSNFTLKIRSTKLEDSAMYFCASTPWGGDTAGNYGYTFGSGTRLTVV.

This clone came up once. The chain's CDR3 is CASSSQGSHGYTF. In DNA, the CDR3 is TGTGCCAGCAGCTCACAGGGAAGTCATGGCTACACCTTC. V and J are TRBV7-9 and TRBJ1-2, with a tentative D call TRBD1 (6 bases). The CDR3 covers 13 residues. V was pared by 4 bases and J by 6 bases, with 12 bases between. The germline V gene has CDR1 SEHNR and CDR2 FQNEAQ (reference sequence).

This clone appeared a few times. This sequence joins TRBV19 and TRBJ1-5; a weak D match, TRBD1 (5 bases). The CDR3 length is 16 residues. Between the trimmed V and J ends, which lost 5 bases and 0 bases, there was a span of 14 bases. Germline V gene data show CDR1 as LNHDA and CDR2 as SQIVND (reference sequence). This CDR3 is CASSLRGSYSNQPQHF. CDR3 nucleotides: TGTGCCAGTAGTCTAAGGGGCTCCTATAGCAATCAGCCCCAGCATTTT.

The J gene is TRBJ2-5, the V gene TRBV5-1, with 7 bases lining up with TRBD2. Germline CDR1 reads SGHRS; CDR2 reads YFSETQ. The CDR3 contains 15 residues. Unmatched junction bases numbered 7, after V lost 4 bases and J lost 1 base. In nucleotides, the CDR3 is TGCGCCAGCAGCCGACAAGCGGGGCTCCAAGAGACCCAGTACTTC. Encoded protein: CASSRQAGLQETQYF.